Sequencing of this T cell receptor (beta chain) was carried out in a study of cytomegalovirus exposure and HLA in healthy donors. Notes on the study in general: Analyzed later, most CMV-associated TCR beta chains appeared HLA-restricted. Presence/absence analyses assumed roughly uniform sequencing depth across donors, which may not hold.

Unrecorded immune exposure was likely among donors, who were nominally healthy when sampled. Researchers ran the PCR with 60 Vbeta and 13 Jbeta primers. Only in-frame clones appear in the TCRdb table, and some are missing; sequencing was by immunoSEQ multiplex PCR. There are fewer than 100,000 clones in the sample; approximately 80% occur only once, and around 3.4% lies in the top ten. V trimming: 6 bases; J trimming: 4 bases; junction bases outside the gene matches: 5. The CDR3 extends over 13 amino acids. From germline, CDR1 is MDHEN and CDR2 SYDVKM. About this clone: Its target is not known.

The J gene is TRBJ1-1, the V gene TRBV28, with 7 bases lining up with TRBD1. The clonotype originates from a man in his forties in good health and CMV-seronegative. The sequenced sample was PBMCs. The CDR3 DNA reads as TGTGCCAGCAGATCACAGGGGCCCACTGAAGCTTTCTTT. Translation gives CASRSQGPTEAFF.